One sample yielded the 3 T cell receptor beta chains listed below, sequenced in a study of shared clonotypes between healthy human individuals. Some clones are missing from TCRdb's copy, which holds only in-frame ones; the method was immunoSEQ multiplex PCR. The sample has millions of clones, 95% seen once. Sequencing was performed on naive CD4+ T cells sorted from blood. Subset in this sample: CD45RA+ positively selected. Receptors were obtained from a man between 18 and 35 years old in good health.

In this sample, this clone turned up once. The rearrangement uses TRBV7-9 and TRBJ2-3, with 9 nucleotides matching TRBD2. The CDR3 contains 14 residues. The V segment lost 0 bases and the J segment 9 bases; nucleotides outside the gene matches: 4. The germline CDR1 and CDR2 sequences are SEHNR and FQNEAQ (reference sequence). The chain's CDR3 is CASSLARSGGTQYF. Here the CDR3 DNA reads TGTGCCAGCAGCTTAGCCCGTAGCGGGGGAACGCAGTATTTT.

The rearrangement joins TRBV9 to TRBJ2-5, with D perhaps matching TRBD1 or TRBD2 (6 bases each). The V gene's germline CDR1 is SGDLS and CDR2 YYNGEE. With 3 bases removed from V and 0 bases from J, the gap between germline ends came to 21 bases. The CDR3 extends over 18 amino acids. The CDR3 region is CASSDLTGLREYQETQYF. CDR3 in DNA: TGTGCCAGCAGCGACCTAACAGGGCTCCGGGAGTACCAAGAGACCCAGTACTTC. The full variable domain, with the rest looked up from reference TRBV9 and TRBJ2-5, is DSGVTQTPKHLITATGQRVTLRCSPRSGDLSVYWYQQSLDQGLQFLIQYYNGEERAKGNILERFSAQQFPDLHSELNLSSLELGDSALYFCASSDLTGLREYQETQYFGPGTRLLVL.

This clone appeared a single time. The same CDR3 also results from other DNA sequences found in this sample. The V and J genes are TRBV5-1 and TRBJ2-5; 9 nucleotides align to TRBD2. V gave up 4 bases and J gave up 5 bases; unmatched junction bases: 6. CDR1 and CDR2 (germline): SGHRS, YFSETQ. The CDR3 extends over 14 amino acids. The CDR3 bases are TGCGCCAGCAGCAGTAGCGGGGGCCGGGAGACCCAGTACTTC. Translation gives CASSSSGGRETQYF.